The 4 T cell receptor beta chains below were found in one sample sequenced in a study of neurological immune-mediated disorders. Each CDR3 protein gets one entry after TCRdb re-called the 5' RACE reads with MiXCR. The data contain fewer than 80,000 distinct CDR3 sequences, 4% to 6% of them seen just once; the ten biggest clones take up about 2.8%. Specimen: PBMCs. All receptors derive from a woman aged 25 to 39 with multiple sclerosis.

Ten or more counts support this clonotype. The chain couples TRBV5-1 to TRBJ2-3, with 10 nucleotides matching TRBD2. The CDR3 is 16 amino acids. V gave up 4 bases and J gave up 3 bases; unmatched junction bases: 8. From germline, CDR1 is SGHRS and CDR2 YFSETQ. The CDR3 DNA follows: TGCGCCAGCAGCGACGAGCGGGGGGGCGGGACAGATACGCAGTATTTT. It encodes CASSDERGGGTDTQYF.

This clonotype occurred many times. This sequence joins TRBV7-2 and TRBJ2-2; D is unresolved. The CDR3 is 12 residues long. Looked up from germline, CDR1 is SGHTA and CDR2 is FQGNSA. The V and J ends lost 2 bases and 8 bases respectively, with 6 bases between them. The CDR3 loop is CASSLKVGELFF. The CDR3 DNA reads TGTGCCAGCAGCTTAAAGGTTGGGGAGCTGTTTTTT.

This clonotype has a count of ten or more. V is TRBV10-2 and J is TRBJ2-1; a possible D gene is TRBD2 (6 bases). V lost 6 bases and J lost 3, with 12 bases in between. Germline loops: CDR1 WSHSY, CDR2 SAAADI. The CDR3 sequence is 14 residues long. CDR3 sequence reads: CASSQAGNYNEQFF. CDR3 bases: TGCGCCAGCAGCCAAGCGGGTAACTACAATGAGCAGTTCTTC.

In this sample, this clonotype turned up many times. J is TRBJ2-7 and V is TRBV20-1; 11 positions match TRBD2. Germline loops: CDR1 DFQATT, CDR2 SNEGSKA (reference sequence). Trimming cost V 3 bases and J 5 bases; bases outside gene matches: 3. This CDR3 has 13 residues. The CDR3 region is CSASGLAGDEQYF. In DNA, the CDR3 is TGCAGTGCTAGTGGACTAGCGGGCGACGAGCAGTACTTC.